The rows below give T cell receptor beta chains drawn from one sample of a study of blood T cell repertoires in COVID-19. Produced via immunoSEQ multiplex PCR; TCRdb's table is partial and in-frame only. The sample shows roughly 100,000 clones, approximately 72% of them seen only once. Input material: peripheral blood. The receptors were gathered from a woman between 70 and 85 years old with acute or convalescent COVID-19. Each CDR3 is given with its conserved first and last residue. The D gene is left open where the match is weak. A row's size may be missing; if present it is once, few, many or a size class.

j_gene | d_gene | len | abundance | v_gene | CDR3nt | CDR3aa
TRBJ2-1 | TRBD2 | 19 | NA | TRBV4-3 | TGCGCCAGCAGCCGGGAACTTGCGGGGGGCCGTCGCTCCTACAATGAGCAGTTCTTC | CASSRELAGGRRSYNEQFF
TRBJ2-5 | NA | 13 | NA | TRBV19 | TGTGCCAGTACAGGGTCGGTTGGAGAGACCCAGTACTTC | CASTGSVGETQYF
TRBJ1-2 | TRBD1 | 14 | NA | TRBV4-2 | TGTGCCAGCAGCCCGCGGACAGGGAACTATGGCTACACCTTC | CASSPRTGNYGYTF
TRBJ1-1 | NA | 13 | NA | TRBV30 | TGTGCCTGGGTGGACAGAAGGAACACTGAAGCTTTCTTT | CAWVDRRNTEAFF
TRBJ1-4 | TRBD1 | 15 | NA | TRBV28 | TGTGCCAGCAGCACTAGGACAGGGGGCAGGGAAAAACTGTTTTTT | CASSTRTGGREKLFF
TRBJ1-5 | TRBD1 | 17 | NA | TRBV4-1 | TGCGCCAGCAGCCAAGTGACAGGGGTATTCAGCAATCAGCCCCAGCATTTT | CASSQVTGVFSNQPQHF
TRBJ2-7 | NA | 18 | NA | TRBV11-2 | TGTGCCAGCAGCTTAGATCTGTACGTTGGCAGTCGCTCCTACGAGCAGTACTTC | CASSLDLYVGSRSYEQYF
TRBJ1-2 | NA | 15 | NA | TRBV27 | TGTGCCAGCAGCAAAAGACAACAGGTTAACTATGGCTACACCTTC | CASSKRQQVNYGYTF
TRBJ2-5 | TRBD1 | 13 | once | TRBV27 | TGTGCCAGCAGGGGGACAGGGGAAGAGACCCAGTACTTC | CASRGTGEETQYF
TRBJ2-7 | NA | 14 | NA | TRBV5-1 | TGCGCCAGCAGGGGCTCCTCGAGCTCCTACGAGCAGTACTTC | CASRGSSSSYEQYF
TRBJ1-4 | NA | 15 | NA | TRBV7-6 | TGTGCCAGCAGCTCCTTGACAGGTGGTAATGAAAAACTGTTTTTT | CASSSLTGGNEKLFF
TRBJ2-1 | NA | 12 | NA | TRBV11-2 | TGTGCCAGCAGCTTAATATACAATGAGCAGTTCTTC | CASSLIYNEQFF
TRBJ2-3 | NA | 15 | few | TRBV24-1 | TGTGCCACCAGGGAGGGAAGGGGAGCAACAGATACGCAGTATTTT | CATREGRGATDTQYF
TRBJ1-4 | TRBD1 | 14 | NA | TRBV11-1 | TGTGCCAGCAGCCGAGGGACAGGGAATGAAAAACTGTTTTTT | CASSRGTGNEKLFF
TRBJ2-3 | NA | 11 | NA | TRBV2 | TGTGCCAGCAGTGAACTAGTTACGCAGTATTTT | CASSELVTQYF
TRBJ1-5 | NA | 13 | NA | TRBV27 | TGTGCCAGCAGTACAGGGTTAGGGCAGCCCCAGCATTTT | CASSTGLGQPQHF
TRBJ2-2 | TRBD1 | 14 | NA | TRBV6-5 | TGTGCCAGCAGTTACGACAGGGTCCCCGGGGAGCTGTTTTTT | CASSYDRVPGELFF
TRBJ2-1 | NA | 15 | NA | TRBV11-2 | TGTGCCAGCAGCTTATTCGGGAGCTCCTACAATGAGCAGTTCTTC | CASSLFGSSYNEQFF
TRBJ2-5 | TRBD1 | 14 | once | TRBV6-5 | TGTGCCAGCAGTACCGGGACAGGGAAAGAGACCCAGTACTTC | CASSTGTGKETQYF
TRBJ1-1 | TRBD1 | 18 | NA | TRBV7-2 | TGTGCCAGCAGCTTAGTCTCGGCGGGACAGGGGGCTCGCACTGAAGCTTTCTTT | CASSLVSAGQGARTEAFF
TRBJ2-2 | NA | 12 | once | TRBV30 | TGTGCACTTGGGCCGAACACCGGGGAGCTGTTTTTT | CALGPNTGELFF
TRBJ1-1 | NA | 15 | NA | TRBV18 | TGTGCCAGCTCACCGGAGACAGGTGGGAACACTGAAGCTTTCTTT | CASSPETGGNTEAFF
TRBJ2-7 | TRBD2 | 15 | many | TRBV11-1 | TGTGCCAGCAGCCGGGAGGGGCCCATTCGCCACGAGCAGTACTTC | CASSREGPIRHEQYF
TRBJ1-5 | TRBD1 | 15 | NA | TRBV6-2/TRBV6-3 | TGTGCCAGCAGTTACCAGGGACAGTTCAATCAGCCCCAGCATTTT | CASSYQGQFNQPQHF
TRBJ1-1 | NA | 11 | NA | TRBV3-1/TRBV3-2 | TGTGCCAGCAGCCAAGCACGGGAAGCTTTCTTT | CASSQAREAFF
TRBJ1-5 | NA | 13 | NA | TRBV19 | TGTGCCAGTAGGGACATTAGCAATCAGCCCCAGCATTTT | CASRDISNQPQHF
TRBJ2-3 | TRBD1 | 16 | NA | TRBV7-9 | TGTGCCAGCAGACCAGGACAGGGGAGGGGAACAGATACGCAGTATTTT | CASRPGQGRGTDTQYF
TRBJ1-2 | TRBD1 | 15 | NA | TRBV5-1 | TGCGCCAGCAGCCTTCAGGGGGGAGCTAACTATGGCTACACCTTC | CASSLQGGANYGYTF
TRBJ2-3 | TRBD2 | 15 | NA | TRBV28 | TGTGCCAGCAGTGGTCTAGCGGGGGGGTCAGATACGCAGTATTTT | CASSGLAGGSDTQYF
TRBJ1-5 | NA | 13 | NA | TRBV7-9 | TGTGCCAGCAGCTCCACGGGAAATCAGCCCCAGCATTTT | CASSSTGNQPQHF
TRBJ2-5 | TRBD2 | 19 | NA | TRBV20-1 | TGCAGTGCTAGTGAATTCGGACTAGCGGGGGGACCCCCCCAAGAGACCCAGTACTTC | CSASEFGLAGGPPQETQYF
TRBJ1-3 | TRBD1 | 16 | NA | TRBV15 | TGTGCCACCAGCTTCGGGACAGCGAACTCTGGAAACACCATATATTTT | CATSFGTANSGNTIYF
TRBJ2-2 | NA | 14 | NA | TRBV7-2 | TGTGCCAGCAGCTCTAACAGGGTTTCCGGGGAGCTGTTTTTT | CASSSNRVSGELFF
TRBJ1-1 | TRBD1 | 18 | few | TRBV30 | TGTGCCTGGAGTGCGCCCGGGACAGGGGTTAGAAAAGGCACTGAAGCTTTCTTT | CAWSAPGTGVRKGTEAFF
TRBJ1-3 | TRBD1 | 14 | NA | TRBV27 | TGTGCCAGCAGGCTCCGGGACAGTGGAAACACCATATATTTT | CASRLRDSGNTIYF
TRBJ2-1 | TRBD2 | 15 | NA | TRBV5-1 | TGCGCCAGCAGCCACGGAGCGGGGATATACAATGAGCAGTTCTTC | CASSHGAGIYNEQFF
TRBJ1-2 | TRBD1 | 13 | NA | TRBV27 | TGTGCCAGCAGTCCGGGGACAGACTATGGCTACACCTTC | CASSPGTDYGYTF
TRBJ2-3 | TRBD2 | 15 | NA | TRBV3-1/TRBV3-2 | TGTGCCAGCAGCCACTTAGCGGGGGGGCCAGATACGCAGTATTTT | CASSHLAGGPDTQYF
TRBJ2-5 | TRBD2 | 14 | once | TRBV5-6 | TGTGCCAGCAGCCCACTAGCGAACGGGAAGACCCAGTACTTC | CASSPLANGKTQYF
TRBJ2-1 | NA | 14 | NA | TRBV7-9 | TGTGCCAGCAGCTTATTAGAAGGGGTGAGTGAGCAGTTCTTC | CASSLLEGVSEQFF
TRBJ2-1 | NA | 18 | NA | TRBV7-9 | TGTGCCAGCAGCCCTGCACTTCGACACAGGGTCACCTACAATGAGCAGTTCTTC | CASSPALRHRVTYNEQFF
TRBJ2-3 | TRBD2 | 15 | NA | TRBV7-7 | TGTGCCAGCAGCTTAGAGCGGGGAAGCACAGATACGCAGTATTTT | CASSLERGSTDTQYF
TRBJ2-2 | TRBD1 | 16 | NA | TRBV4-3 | TGCGCCAGCAGCCAAGCTCCCAAGGGGGCGGCCGGGGAGCTGTTTTTT | CASSQAPKGAAGELFF
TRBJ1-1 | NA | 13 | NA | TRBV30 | TGTGCCTGGAGTAGGCAGGGTTACACTGAAGCTTTCTTT | CAWSRQGYTEAFF
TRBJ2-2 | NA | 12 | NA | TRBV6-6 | TGTGCCAGCCTTAGCGGCACCGGGGAGCTGTTTTTT | CASLSGTGELFF
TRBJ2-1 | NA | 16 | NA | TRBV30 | TGTGCCTGGATTACAGGGAAGAACCTTCCCTACAATGAGCAGTTCTTC | CAWITGKNLPYNEQFF
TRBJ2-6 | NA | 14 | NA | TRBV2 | TGTGCCAGCAGCGGTGCCCTTGGGGCCAACGTCCTGACTTTC | CASSGALGANVLTF
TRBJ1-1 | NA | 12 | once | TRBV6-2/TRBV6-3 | TGTGCCAGCAGTTCCAGGGGAATTGAAGCTTTCTTT | CASSSRGIEAFF
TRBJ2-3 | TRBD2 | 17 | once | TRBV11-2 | TGTGCCAGCAGCTTAGGGGTAGCGGGGGGGTCCACAGATACGCAGTATTTT | CASSLGVAGGSTDTQYF
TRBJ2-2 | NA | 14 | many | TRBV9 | TGTGCCAGCAGCGTGGAGGACTGGGACGGGGAGCTGTTTTTT | CASSVEDWDGELFF
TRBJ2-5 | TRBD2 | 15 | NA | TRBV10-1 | TGCGCCAGCAGTAAGGGACTAGCGGTTCAAGAGACCCAGTACTTC | CASSKGLAVQETQYF
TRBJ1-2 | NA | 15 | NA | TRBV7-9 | TGTGCCAGCAGCTCAGGGGAGACGGGTAACTATGGCTACACCTTC | CASSSGETGNYGYTF
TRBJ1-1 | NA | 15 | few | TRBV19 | TGTGCCAGTAGTATTAACAGCCTCATGAACACTGAAGCTTTCTTT | CASSINSLMNTEAFF
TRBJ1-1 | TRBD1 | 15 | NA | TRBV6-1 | TGTGCCAGCAGTGAATATGCCGGGACAGGAGAGTTGGCTTTCTTT | CASSEYAGTGELAFF
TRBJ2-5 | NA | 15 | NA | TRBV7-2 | TGTGCCAGCAGCTTCGGACTGCTCGTCCAAGAGACCCAGTACTTC | CASSFGLLVQETQYF
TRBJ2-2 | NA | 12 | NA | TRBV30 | TGTGCCTGGAGTTCATCCACCGGGGAGCTGTTTTTT | CAWSSSTGELFF
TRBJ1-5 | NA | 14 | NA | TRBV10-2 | TGCGCCAGCAGACAGGGTGTCCTTAAGGGACCCCAGCATTTT | CASRQGVLKGPQHF
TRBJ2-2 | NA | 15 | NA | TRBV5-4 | TGTGCCAGCAGCGCCCCGGGACAGAACACCGGGGAGCTGTTTTTT | CASSAPGQNTGELFF